These T cell receptor beta chains were read from a single sample in a study of CD8 T cells in ankylosing spondylitis. TCRdb itself ran the 5' RACE reads through MiXCR, one entry per CDR3 protein. The data show hundreds of thousands of distinct CDR3 sequences, about 12% seen once. Sequencing used blood, either unsorted or a sorted T cell fraction (not recorded which). The origin of the receptors is a male donor with ankylosing spondylitis. CDR3s include the opening cysteine and the closing phenylalanine or tryptophan.

j_gene: TRBJ2-1
v_gene: TRBV7-2
CDR3aa: CASSFAGGNYNEQFF

j_gene: TRBJ1-1
v_gene: TRBV30
CDR3aa: CAWSVGWTEAFF

j_gene: TRBJ2-5
v_gene: TRBV11-2
CDR3aa: CASSLDPASGSVETQYF

j_gene: TRBJ2-3
v_gene: TRBV29-1
CDR3aa: CSVVGLYTDTQYF

j_gene: TRBJ1-2
v_gene: TRBV7-3
CDR3aa: CASSLSQGSYGYTF

j_gene: TRBJ2-2
v_gene: TRBV11-3
CDR3aa: CASSLGWREVTGELFF

j_gene: TRBJ2-5
v_gene: TRBV9
CDR3aa: CASSAILRDGQETQYF

j_gene: TRBJ2-7
v_gene: TRBV20-1
CDR3aa: CSARPLQSGGPSAQYF

j_gene: TRBJ1-1
v_gene: TRBV7-9
CDR3aa: CASSQSDREAFF

j_gene: TRBJ1-1
v_gene: TRBV20-1
CDR3aa: CSARSLNTEAFF

j_gene: TRBJ2-1
v_gene: TRBV10-3
CDR3aa: CAIAGLADYNEQFF

j_gene: TRBJ1-2
v_gene: TRBV6-2/TRBV6-3
CDR3aa: CASSYSRTGRYGYTF

j_gene: TRBJ1-4
v_gene: TRBV15
CDR3aa: CATSRGTGREKLFF

j_gene: TRBJ1-1
v_gene: TRBV29-1
CDR3aa: CSVRPPEAEAFF

j_gene: TRBJ2-7
v_gene: TRBV6-1
CDR3aa: CASTGLAGRSYEQYF

j_gene: TRBJ2-7
v_gene: TRBV4-3
CDR3aa: CASSQERHPTYEQYF

j_gene: TRBJ1-5
v_gene: TRBV30
CDR3aa: CAWSFGDRRYQPQHF

j_gene: TRBJ1-2
v_gene: TRBV20-1
CDR3aa: CSAPRGPNYGYTF

j_gene: TRBJ1-4
v_gene: TRBV12-3/TRBV12-4
CDR3aa: CASSARAQGNEKLFF

j_gene: TRBJ2-3
v_gene: TRBV29-1
CDR3aa: CSVEGPRDRERDFTDTQYF

j_gene: TRBJ2-7
v_gene: TRBV20-1
CDR3aa: CSASWAGHYEQYF

j_gene: TRBJ2-7
v_gene: TRBV6-1
CDR3aa: CASKVAGVGRYEQYF

j_gene: TRBJ2-1
v_gene: TRBV10-3
CDR3aa: CAVEASSSYNEQFF

j_gene: TRBJ2-3
v_gene: TRBV20-1
CDR3aa: CSARDPRRDTQYF